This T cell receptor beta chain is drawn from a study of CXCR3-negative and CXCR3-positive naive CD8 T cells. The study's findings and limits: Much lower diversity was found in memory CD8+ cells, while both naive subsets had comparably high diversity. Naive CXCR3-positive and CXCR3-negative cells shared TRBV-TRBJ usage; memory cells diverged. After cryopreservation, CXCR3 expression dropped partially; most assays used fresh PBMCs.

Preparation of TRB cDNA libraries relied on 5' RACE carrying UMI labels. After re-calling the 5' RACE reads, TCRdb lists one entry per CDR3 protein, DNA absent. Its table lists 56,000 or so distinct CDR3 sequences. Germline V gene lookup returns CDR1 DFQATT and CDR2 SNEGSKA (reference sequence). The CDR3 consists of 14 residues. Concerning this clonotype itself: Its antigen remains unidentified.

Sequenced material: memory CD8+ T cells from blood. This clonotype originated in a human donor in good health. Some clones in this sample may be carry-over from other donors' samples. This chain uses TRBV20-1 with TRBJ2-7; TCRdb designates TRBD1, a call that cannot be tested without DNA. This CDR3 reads CSASGQGGVDEQYF.